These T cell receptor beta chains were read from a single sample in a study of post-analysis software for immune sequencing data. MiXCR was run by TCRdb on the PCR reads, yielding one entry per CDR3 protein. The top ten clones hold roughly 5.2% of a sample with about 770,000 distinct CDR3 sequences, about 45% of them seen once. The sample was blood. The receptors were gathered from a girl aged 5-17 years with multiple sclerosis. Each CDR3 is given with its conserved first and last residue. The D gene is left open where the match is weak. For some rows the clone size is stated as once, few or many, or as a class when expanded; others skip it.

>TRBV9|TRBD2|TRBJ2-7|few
TGTGCCAGCAGCGTAGTCCCAGCGGGAGTCGGTGACGAGCAGTACTTC
CASSVVPAGVGDEQYF
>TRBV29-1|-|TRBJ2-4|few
TGCAGCGTTGAAGTTAGGGGCCGCGACATGGACATTCAGTACTTC
CSVEVRGRDMDIQYF
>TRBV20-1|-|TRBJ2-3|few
TGCAGTGCTATTTGGGACCGTCGGGTCACAGATACGCAGTATTTT
CSAIWDRRVTDTQYF
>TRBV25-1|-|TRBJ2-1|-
TGTGCCAGCAGTGAACAGGGTTACAATGAGCAGTTCTTC
CASSEQGYNEQFF
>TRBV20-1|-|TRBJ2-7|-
TGCAGTGCGAGACTCCTCCCTGGAGTGCAGTACTTC
CSARLLPGVQYF
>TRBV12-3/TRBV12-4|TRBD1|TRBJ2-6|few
TGTGCCATCCCGAGGGGGCTTAAATCTGGGGCCAACGTCCTGACTTTC
CAIPRGLKSGANVLTF
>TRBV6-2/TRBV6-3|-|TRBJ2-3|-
TGTGCCAGCATGGAGGGGTACACGCAGTATTTT
CASMEGYTQYF
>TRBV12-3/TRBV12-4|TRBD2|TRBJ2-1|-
TGTGCCAGCAGCCCCGGACTAGCGGGAGGACTCTACAATGAGCAGTTCTTC
CASSPGLAGGLYNEQFF
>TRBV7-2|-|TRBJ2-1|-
TGTGCCAGCAGCTGGGGGACGGACGACTACAATGAGCAGTTCTTC
CASSWGTDDYNEQFF
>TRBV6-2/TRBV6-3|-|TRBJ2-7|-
TGTGCCAGCAGTTACCTCTACGAGCAGTACTTC
CASSYLYEQYF
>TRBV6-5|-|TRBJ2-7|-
TGTGCCAGCAGACCCGATCCTCGGGGCACCTACGAGCAGTACTTC
CASRPDPRGTYEQYF
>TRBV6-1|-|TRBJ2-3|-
TGTGCCAGCAGTATCGGCGGGGCTCGAGGTACAGATACGCAGTATTTT
CASSIGGARGTDTQYF
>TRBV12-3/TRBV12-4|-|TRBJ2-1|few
TGTGCCAGCAGTTCAGAGCGGAGCTCCTACAATGAGCAGTTCTTC
CASSSERSSYNEQFF
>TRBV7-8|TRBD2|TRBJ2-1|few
TGTGCCAGCAGCGGGGGACTAGCGGGAGGGGCTCCCTCCTACAATGAGCAGTTCTTC
CASSGGLAGGAPSYNEQFF
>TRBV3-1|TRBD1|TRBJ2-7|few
TGTGCCAGCAGCCGACCGGGACAGGGGGGCTACGAGCAGTACTTC
CASSRPGQGGYEQYF
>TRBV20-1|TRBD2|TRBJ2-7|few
TGCAGTGCTAGAGATCTCCCGGGAGGAGGGTACGAGCAGTACTTC
CSARDLPGGGYEQYF
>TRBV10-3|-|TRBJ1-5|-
TGTGCCATCAGTGAGTCGCCCAGGGGAAATAGCTTCCATCAGCCCCAGCATTTT
CAISESPRGNSFHQPQHF
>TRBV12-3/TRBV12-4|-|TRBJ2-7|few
TGTGCCAGCAGTTTAGCGGGCCCACGATCCTACGAGCAGTACTTC
CASSLAGPRSYEQYF
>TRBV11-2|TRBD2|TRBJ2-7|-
TGTGCCAGCAGCTTAGTGCGGGAGGGCCTGAACGAGCAGTACTTC
CASSLVREGLNEQYF
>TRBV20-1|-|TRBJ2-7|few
TGCAGTGCTAGAGACATAACAGGTCCTCCCTACGAGCAGTACTTC
CSARDITGPPYEQYF
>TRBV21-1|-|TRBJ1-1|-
TGTGCCAGCAGCCACCTCGAACAGGGTCCTCCGAACACTGAAGCTTTCTTT
CASSHLEQGPPNTEAFF
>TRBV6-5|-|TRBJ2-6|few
TGTGCCAGCAGTTACTTAGGTGGCTCTGGGGCCAACGTCCTGACTTTC
CASSYLGGSGANVLTF
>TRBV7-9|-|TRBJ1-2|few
TGTGCCAGCAGCCCGGGGTGGGCACGGGGCTACACCTTC
CASSPGWARGYTF
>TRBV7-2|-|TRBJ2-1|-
TGTGCCAGCGCACTCAACGGTTATCAGTTCTTC
CASALNGYQFF
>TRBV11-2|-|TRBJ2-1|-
TGTGCCAGCAGCTTAGGGGGGGGCGGGAGCTCCTACAATGAGCAGTTCTTC
CASSLGGGGSSYNEQFF
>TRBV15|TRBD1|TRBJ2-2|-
TGTGCCACCACCCCAGGGGGCACCGGGGAGCTGTTTTTT
CATTPGGTGELFF
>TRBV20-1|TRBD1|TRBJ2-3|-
TGCAGTGCCATGACAGGGGGCGGCACAGATACGCAGTATTTT
CSAMTGGGTDTQYF